This T cell receptor (beta chain) is from a study of blood T cell repertoires in COVID-19. Study summary: Specimens from acute and convalescent COVID-19 originated in the United States, Italy and Spain. In each case, the material was cDNA or gDNA derived from T cells, B-cell-depleted T cells, or PBMCs.

In the authors' workflow: Estimated nucleated cell counts came from reference gene primer amplification. Repertoires were generated with immunoSEQ multiplex PCR, while TCRdb's copy carries only in-frame clones and drops some. For V, J and clone size, that table is used; D and trimming come from the DNA. The sample lists about 240,000 clones; around 83% were seen once. Between the trimmed V and J ends, which lost 10 bases and 2 bases, there was a span of 11 bases. The CDR3 is 12 amino acids. Germline V gene lookup returns CDR1 LNHDA and CDR2 SQIVND (reference sequence). This clone was recorded once. The specimen was peripheral blood. The sequence derives from a young man who had recovered from COVID-19. The chain is built from TRBV19 and TRBJ1-2, with D tentatively TRBD1 (6 bases). The CDR3 loop is CATRQVNYGYTF. The CDR3 DNA reads as TGTGCCACCCGACAGGTCAACTATGGCTACACCTTC.